This T cell receptor beta chain came from a study of T cell repertoires in cytomegalovirus infection. About the study: Public TCR beta signatures provided an indication of both CMV infection and a matching HLA type.

TCRdb recomputed calls from the reads with MiXCR, one row per CDR3 protein. The profile shows 450,000 to 650,000 distinct CDR3 sequences, around 27% of them singletons. Notes on this clonotype: Its target is not known.

Study outcomes and limitations: Summed public TCR beta family frequency identified CMV carriers bearing the relevant HLA. CMV-specific HLA-C-restricted TCR beta clonotypes dominated the ex vivo response.

Germline V lookup: CDR1 LNHNV, CDR2 YYDKDF (reference sequence). V trimming: 1 base; J trimming: 7 bases; junction bases outside the gene matches: 13. CDR3 length equals 16 residues. The sample consisted of PBMCs. This sequence originates from a human donor in good health (CMV status not recorded). Some clones in this sample may be carry-over from other donors' samples. The chain links TRBV15 to TRBJ2-7; TRBD2 matches at 7 bases. CDR3 sequence reads: CATSRGGEGLYGEQYF. The CDR3 DNA reads as TGTGCCACCAGCAGAGGGGGGGAGGGCCTGTATGGAGAGCAGTACTTC.